There are a few counts of the clone carrying this TCR beta chain. The data originate from a study of shared clonotypes between healthy human individuals. Only in-frame clones appear in the TCRdb table, and some are missing; sequencing was by immunoSEQ multiplex PCR. The sample holds hundreds of thousands of clones, about two thirds seen once. This CDR3 has 14 residues. The V end lost 4 bases, the J end lost 2 bases, and 13 bases lay between the germline ends. The germline V gene encodes CDR1 SGHNT and CDR2 YYREEE (reference sequence). The sequence derives from a woman aged 25 to 45 in good health. The chain carries TRBV5-4 and TRBJ2-7, with TRBD1 as a possible D gene (5 bases). Sequencing used memory CD4+ T cells sorted from blood. Regarding subset: CD45RA-negative fraction. CDR3 nucleotides: TGTGCCAGCAGCAACCTCGACAGTCCCTACGAGCAGTACTTC. This encodes CASSNLDSPYEQYF.